One sample yielded the 29 T cell receptor beta chains listed below, sequenced in a study of T-cell reconstitution after alpha-beta-depleted transplantation in children. A TCRbeta library incorporating unique molecular identifiers was prepared. TCRdb independently ran MiXCR on the PCR reads; one entry per CDR3 protein. The sample contains approximately 190,000 distinct CDR3 sequences, 7% to 9% of which appear only once. The specimen comprised PBMCs, mostly from graft donor cells, sampled 360 days after TCRalphabeta/CD19-depleted stem cell transplant. These receptors were collected from a male patient between 2 and 10 years old who had a stem cell transplant for acute myeloid leukemia, so the T cells may come from the graft donor.

This rearrangement joins TRBV29-1 to TRBJ2-5; the match to TRBD1 covers 9 bases. The trim removed 2 bases at V and 4 bases at J, leaving 5 bases unmatched. This CDR3 has 14 residues. Germline CDR1 and CDR2: SQVTM and ANQGSEA. DNA of the CDR3: TGCAGCGTTGAACGGACAGGGGCCGTAGAGACCCAGTACTTC. Translation: CSVERTGAVETQYF. The complete variable domain, with remaining parts taken from reference TRBV29-1 and TRBJ2-5, reads SAVISQKPSRDICQRGTSLTIQCQVDSQVTMMFWYRQQPGQSLTLIATANQGSEATYESGFVIDKFPISRPNLTFSTLTVSNMSPEDSSIYLCSVERTGAVETQYFGPGTRLLVL.

This clonotype was picked up many times. CDR3 in DNA: TGTGCCAGCAGTTACAGCTGGACAGGCACCAATTCACCCCTCCACTTT. This encodes CASSYSWTGTNSPLHF. The chain uses TRBV6-5 and TRBJ1-6, with 7 bases aligning to TRBD1. This CDR3 has 16 residues. Germline values: CDR1 MNHEY, CDR2 SVGAGI. V shed 2 bases and J 7 bases; nucleotides not matched to a gene: 8.

This clonotype was recorded at least ten times. The chain carries TRBV29-1 and TRBJ1-1; D is uncertain. The V gene lost 4 bases and the J gene lost 6 bases, with 12 bases spanning the gap. The CDR3 totals 12 residues. Germline loops: CDR1 SQVTM, CDR2 ANQGSEA. The CDR3 is CSVGKFYAEAFF. In nucleotides, the CDR3 is TGCAGCGTTGGAAAGTTTTATGCTGAAGCTTTCTTT. The full variable domain, its missing parts supplied by reference TRBV29-1 and TRBJ1-1, is SAVISQKPSRDICQRGTSLTIQCQVDSQVTMMFWYRQQPGQSLTLIATANQGSEATYESGFVIDKFPISRPNLTFSTLTVSNMSPEDSSIYLCSVGKFYAEAFFGQGTRLTVV.

This clonotype was seen a handful of times. The V gene is TRBV6-5, the J gene TRBJ2-7, with D perhaps assigned TRBD1 or TRBD2 (5 bases each). CDR3 length: 14 amino acids. V was pared by 4 bases and J by 0 bases, with 10 bases between. The germline V gene has CDR1 MNHEY and CDR2 SVGAGI. CDR3 protein: CASSLRGDSYEQYF. Written as DNA, the CDR3 is TGTGCCAGCAGTTTACGGGGCGACTCCTACGAGCAGTACTTC.

This clonotype was detected only a few times. The gene calls are TRBV9 and TRBJ2-7; 10 nucleotides line up with TRBD2. Germline V CDR1 and CDR2: SGDLS, YYNGEE. V was clipped by 4 bases and J by 4 bases; unmatched bases: 11. The CDR3 is 16 amino acids. The CDR3 protein is CASSRGLAESIYEQYF. CDR3 bases: TGTGCCAGCAGCCGAGGACTAGCGGAATCCATTTACGAGCAGTACTTC.

The chain employs TRBV11-1 and TRBJ1-1; a weak D match, TRBD1 (6 bases). CDR3 size: 18 residues. Germline-derived CDR1 and CDR2 are SGHAT and FQDESV (reference sequence). V was pared by 6 bases and J by 5 bases, with 28 bases between. In DNA form, the CDR3 reads TGTGCCAGCAGATTAAAGGGGGTAGGCTCGCGTTTGGAGACTGAAGCTTTCTTT. Encoded protein: CASRLKGVGSRLETEAFF.

The rearrangement uses TRBV13 and TRBJ2-2; D is uncertain. Germline V gene data show CDR1 as PRHDT and CDR2 as FYEKMQ (reference sequence). The CDR3 runs to 14 residues. Trimming removed 5 bases from V and 4 bases from J, with 11 bases in between. DNA for the CDR3: TGTGCCAGCAGCCCCCAGGAGCGCACCGGGGAGCTGTTTTTT. Its protein product is CASSPQERTGELFF.

This clonotype came up many times. The gene calls are TRBV5-1 and TRBJ1-2; D is unclear. CDR3 length equals 13 residues. The germline gives CDR1 SGHRS, CDR2 YFSETQ. V shed 4 bases and J shed 5 bases, with 12 bases lying between them. This chain's CDR3 is CASSPDGVYGYTF. The CDR3 coding sequence is TGCGCCAGCAGCCCCGATGGGGTTTATGGCTACACCTTC.

Only one count was recorded for this clonotype. This sequence joins TRBV7-6 and TRBJ2-7; possibly TRBD1 or TRBD2 for D (5 bases each). With 4 bases removed from V and 5 bases from J, the gap between germline ends came to 15 bases. CDR3 length: 14 residues. CDR1 is SGHVS, CDR2 FNYEAQ, per germline. The CDR3 loop is CASSSRRGTHEQYF. The CDR3 nucleotides are TGTGCCAGCAGCTCCCGGAGAGGGACCCACGAGCAGTACTTC.

This clonotype was counted a few times. The chain combines TRBV18 with TRBJ2-7, with D uncertain. The CDR3 is made up of 12 amino acids. V shed 5 bases and J shed 1 base, with 6 bases lying between them. The V gene's germline CDR1 is KGHSH and CDR2 LQKENI. CDR3 bases: TGTGCCAGCTCAACCAGGTCCTACGAGCAGTACTTC. Translated, it gives CASSTRSYEQYF. The full variable domain, its missing parts supplied by reference TRBV18 and TRBJ2-7, is NAGVMQNPRHLVRRRGQEARLRCSPMKGHSHVYWYRQLPEEGLKFMVYLQKENIIDESGMPKERFSAEFPKEGPSILRIQQVVRGDSAAYFCASSTRSYEQYFGPGTRLTVT.

This clonotype came up many times. This chain uses TRBV3-1 with TRBJ2-3; D not certain. The CDR3 consists of 12 residues. CDR1 and CDR2 (germline): LGHDT, YNNKEL (reference sequence). Trimming stripped 6 bases from V and 5 bases from J, with 9 bases between. CDR3 nucleotide sequence: TGTGCCAGCAGTTATTTGGGAGATACGCAGTATTTT. Translation gives CASSYLGDTQYF.

The sample holds many counts of this clonotype. The chain uses TRBV27 and TRBJ2-3; no clear D. CDR1 is MNHEY, CDR2 SMNVEV, per germline (reference sequence). V was shortened by 2 bases and J by 5 bases, with 8 bases between the two germline ends. This CDR3 is 13 amino acids long. In DNA, the CDR3 is TGTGCCAGCAGTTTAGTGAGTCAAGATACGCAGTATTTT. This codes for CASSLVSQDTQYF.

This clonotype showed up just a few times. J is TRBJ2-5 and V is TRBV29-1; D unclear. CDR1 and CDR2 (germline): SQVTM, ANQGSEA. V lost 6 bases to trimming and J lost 2 bases, with 10 bases between them. This CDR3 region has 12 residues. CDR3 amino acids: CSVRAPQETQYF. The CDR3 region has the DNA TGCAGCGTCCGGGCCCCACAAGAGACCCAGTACTTC.

V usage is TRBV3-1 and J usage is TRBJ1-1; no clear D gene. The CDR3 runs to 15 residues. Per the germline V gene, CDR1 is LGHDT and CDR2 is YNNKEL (reference sequence). V was clipped by 0 bases and J by 4 bases, with 12 bases between them. The CDR3 DNA sequence: TGTGCCAGCAGCCAAGATAGGCGTTTTGGCACTGAAGCTTTCTTT. As protein: CASSQDRRFGTEAFF.

This clonotype was observed a handful of times. The chain is built from TRBV7-3 and TRBJ2-1; D is tentatively TRBD1 or TRBD2 (5 bases each). Germline V gene sequence: CDR1 SGHTA, CDR2 FQGTGA. CDR3 size: 16 residues. The germline V and J ends were trimmed by 3 bases and 2 bases, with 14 bases remaining between them. The CDR3 DNA is TGTGCCAGCAGCTTTACGGGGACCGTAACCTACAATGAGCAGTTCTTC. Its translation: CASSFTGTVTYNEQFF.

This clonotype came up a few times. The gene calls are TRBV5-6 and TRBJ2-3, with 7 positions matching TRBD1. The CDR3 totals 17 residues. Unmatched junction bases numbered 10, after V lost 1 base and J lost 2 bases. The V gene's germline CDR1 is SGHDT and CDR2 YYEEEE. Written as DNA, the CDR3 is TGTGCCAGCAGCTTGTCGTGGACAGGAGTGATCACAGATACGCAGTATTTT. Translation gives CASSLSWTGVITDTQYF.

The sample holds many counts of this clonotype. The gene calls are TRBV20-1 and TRBJ1-3; D is uncertain. The CDR3 contains 13 residues. V shed 2 bases and J shed 1 base, with 6 bases lying between them. Germline CDR1 is DFQATT and CDR2 is SNEGSKA (reference sequence). The CDR3 DNA sequence: TGCAGTGCTAGATCAGGTTCTGGAAACACCATATATTTT. This sequence encodes CSARSGSGNTIYF.

This chain's CDR3 is CASSLAPQTAPNSYEQYV. CDR3 sequence (DNA): TGTGCCAGCAGTTTGGCACCCCAGACAGCGCCAAATTCCTACGAGCAGTACGTC. The chain couples TRBV12-3 or TRBV12-4 to TRBJ2-7; tentative D call: TRBD1 (5 bases). The CDR3 has 18 amino acids. Trimming shortened V by 3 bases and J by 1 base, and 22 bases separated the two germline ends.

This clonotype was detected ten times or more. The gene calls are TRBV12-3 or TRBV12-4 and TRBJ2-5, with TRBD2 matching over 11 bases. The J segment lost 5 bases and the V segment lost 6 bases, leaving 2 bases of the junction unmatched. The length of the CDR3 is 13 residues. CDR3 nucleotides: TGTGCCAGCAGGCCTAGCGGGGGGGAGACCCAGTACTTC. The encoded protein is CASRPSGGETQYF.

This clonotype came up many times. In DNA form, the CDR3 reads TGTGCCAGCAGCTTAGCGTATGCGGGGGGGTTGACAGATACGCAGTATTTT. Residues: CASSLAYAGGLTDTQYF. The chain combines TRBV7-6 with TRBJ2-3, with 9 bases matching TRBD2. Germline loops: CDR1 SGHVS, CDR2 FNYEAQ. There are 17 residues in the CDR3. V shed 0 bases and J 3 bases; nucleotides not matched to a gene: 7.

This clonotype was seen a handful of times. The J gene is TRBJ1-3, the V gene TRBV4-3; D remains ambiguous. This CDR3 spans 13 amino acids. Trimming removed 0 bases from V and 4 bases from J, with 4 bases in between. Germline CDR1 and CDR2: LGHNA and YSLEER. This chain's CDR3 is CASSQDLGNTIYF. The CDR3 DNA is TGCGCCAGCAGCCAAGATTTGGGAAACACCATATATTTT.

The chain couples TRBV7-3 to TRBJ2-3; D is perhaps TRBD1 (5 bases). The CDR3 spans 13 residues. The germline gives CDR1 SGHTA, CDR2 FQGTGA. With 3 bases removed from V and 6 bases from J, the gap between germline ends came to 10 bases. CDR3 region: CASSLQGIDTQYF. The CDR3 coding sequence is TGTGCCAGCAGCTTGCAGGGTATCGATACGCAGTATTTT.

This clonotype was detected a few times. The V gene is TRBV5-1, the J gene TRBJ1-4; D may be TRBD1 (5 bases). Trimming cost V 4 bases and J 5 bases, with 15 bases left between them. The CDR3 runs 15 residues. From germline, CDR1 is SGHRS and CDR2 YFSETQ. CDR3 residues: CASSTRPGGNEKLFF. CDR3 coding DNA: TGCGCCAGCAGCACTAGACCGGGGGGAAATGAAAAACTGTTTTTT.

The chain joins TRBV7-9 to TRBJ2-3, with TRBD2 matching over 9 bases. This CDR3 spans 17 amino acids. V lost 5 bases to trimming and J lost 2 bases; unmatched junction nucleotides: 11. Germline V gene sequence: CDR1 SEHNR, CDR2 FQNEAQ (reference sequence). This chain's CDR3 is CASSPAVAGAVTDTQYF. In DNA form, the CDR3 reads TGTGCCAGCAGCCCGGCCGTAGCGGGAGCGGTCACAGATACGCAGTATTTT.

This clonotype was counted many times. The CDR3 spells CASSYGGLAGYNEQFF. CDR3 in DNA: TGTGCCAGCAGTTACGGAGGACTAGCGGGATACAATGAGCAGTTCTTC. V and J are TRBV6-5 and TRBJ2-1; 12 nucleotides align to TRBD2. The CDR3 sequence is 16 residues long. With 2 bases clipped from V and 4 bases from J, the junction kept 3 bases outside the gene matches. In germline, CDR1 is MNHEY, CDR2 SVGAGI.

This chain links TRBV5-1 with TRBJ1-2; D perhaps matches TRBD1 (5 bases). This CDR3 contains 14 residues. Trimming cost V 6 bases and J 1 base, with 13 bases left between them. Germline values: CDR1 SGHRS, CDR2 YFSETQ. CDR3 in amino acids: CASTPEGINYGYTF. CDR3 coding DNA: TGCGCCAGCACCCCCGAGGGGATTAACTATGGCTACACCTTC.

The gene calls are TRBV2 and TRBJ1-4, with D possibly TRBD1 on 5 matching bases. V was clipped by 8 bases and J by 7 bases, with 14 bases between them. The CDR3 totals 13 residues. The germline V gene encodes CDR1 SNHLY and CDR2 FYNNEI. CDR3 residues: CASCRGEGEKLFF. CDR3 DNA sequence: TGTGCCAGCTGTAGAGGGGAAGGTGAAAAACTGTTTTTT.

The chain links TRBV3-1 to TRBJ2-7; the match to TRBD2 covers 14 bases. The V and J ends lost 3 bases and 6 bases, in that order; junction bases with no gene match: 1. Germline V gives CDR1 LGHDT, CDR2 YNNKEL (reference sequence). The CDR3 is made up of 14 amino acids. The CDR3 bases are TGTGCCAGCAGCCAGACTAGCGGGAGGGGCGAGCAGTACTTC. Translating it yields CASSQTSGRGEQYF.

This clonotype came up many times. This chain connects TRBV4-1 to TRBJ1-1, with D possibly TRBD1 on 5 matching bases. The CDR3 has 11 residues. V dropped 6 bases and J dropped 3 bases, with 5 bases sitting between them. CDR1 and CDR2 (germline): MGHRA, YSYEKL. CDR3 loop: CASRGDTEAFF. The CDR3 DNA follows: TGCGCCAGCAGGGGGGACACTGAAGCTTTCTTT.